The clone carrying this T cell receptor (beta chain) has a single count. Its cognate antigen is unknown. This sample stems from a study of vaccination effects on CD4 cells after COVID-19. CDR3 size: 16 residues. CDR1 is MNHEY and CDR2 is SVGEGT in the germline V gene. V was clipped by 6 bases and J by 3 bases; unmatched bases: 9. Sequencing followed a ViraFEST assay step that expanded antigen-specific CD4+ T cells with viral peptide pools. Isolating CD4+ T cells followed more than 9 days of culture. No vaccinee had earlier SARS-CoV-2 infection, and nucleocapsid antibodies were negative. TCRdb's copy holds only in-frame clones and misses some; the assay was immunoSEQ multiplex PCR. The sample contains approximately 23,000 clones, around 71% of which appear only once.

Sequenced here: CD4+ T cells from PBMCs cultured with HCoV-OC43 spike peptides, sampled before COVID-19 vaccination. Subset: HCoV-OC43 spike overlapping peptide pool stimulation. The clonotype originates from a human donor who received a COVID-19 vaccine. V is TRBV6-2 or TRBV6-3 and J is TRBJ2-3; TRBD2 agrees at 10 bases. The CDR3 nucleotides read TGTGCCAGCAGCCCTCTAGCGGGGGTGGGTACAGATACGCAGTATTTT. Amino acid sequence: CASSPLAGVGTDTQYF.